This is a list of T cell receptor beta chains from one sample in a study of post-analysis software for immune sequencing data. Using its own MiXCR run on the PCR reads, TCRdb lists one record per CDR3 protein. Here the sample spans almost 700,000 distinct CDR3 sequences, around 64% being singletons. The sample was blood. All receptors derive from a girl aged 2-10 years with multiple sclerosis. The CDR3 runs from the conserved cysteine through the conserved F or W. Fields, in order: CDR3 protein, CDR3 DNA, J gene, V gene, clone size, D gene. The D gene is left open where the match is weak. Clone sizes are given selectively: once, few, many, or a class where the clone is expanded.

CDR3aa: CASSDQGNRDPEQFF
CDR3nt: TGTGCCAGCAGCGACCAGGGGAACAGGGACCCTGAGCAGTTCTTC
j_gene: TRBJ2-1
v_gene: TRBV12-3/TRBV12-4
abundance: NA
d_gene: NA

CDR3aa: CATSRRADSNTEAFF
CDR3nt: TGTGCCACCAGCAGACGGGCCGACTCGAACACTGAAGCTTTCTTT
j_gene: TRBJ1-1
v_gene: TRBV15
abundance: NA
d_gene: NA

CDR3aa: CSASDFSSYNEQFF
CDR3nt: TGCAGCGCTAGCGACTTCAGCTCCTACAATGAGCAGTTCTTC
j_gene: TRBJ2-1
v_gene: TRBV20-1
abundance: NA
d_gene: NA

CDR3aa: CSAQTLTSGRADTQYF
CDR3nt: TGCAGTGCTCAAACGCTAACTAGCGGGAGGGCGGATACGCAGTATTTT
j_gene: TRBJ2-3
v_gene: TRBV20-1
abundance: NA
d_gene: TRBD2

CDR3aa: CAWTAELTGTQYF
CDR3nt: TGTGCCTGGACAGCGGAGCTAACCGGTACGCAGTATTTT
j_gene: TRBJ2-3
v_gene: TRBV30
abundance: NA
d_gene: NA

CDR3aa: CASSSDRGHYEQYF
CDR3nt: TGTGCCAGCAGTTCCGACAGGGGCCACTACGAGCAGTACTTC
j_gene: TRBJ2-7
v_gene: TRBV27
abundance: NA
d_gene: TRBD1

CDR3aa: CASSPTGTGYRNEQFF
CDR3nt: TGCGCCAGCAGCCCTACCGGGACAGGGTATAGAAATGAGCAGTTCTTC
j_gene: TRBJ2-1
v_gene: TRBV5-1
abundance: NA
d_gene: TRBD1

CDR3aa: CASSYSTGEQFF
CDR3nt: TGTGCCAGCAGTTACTCCACGGGTGAGCAGTTCTTC
j_gene: TRBJ2-1
v_gene: TRBV6-5
abundance: NA
d_gene: NA

CDR3aa: CSASPGRLRGGYTF
CDR3nt: TGCAGTGCTAGCCCCGGACGGCTTAGGGGTGGCTACACCTTC
j_gene: TRBJ1-2
v_gene: TRBV20-1
abundance: NA
d_gene: NA

CDR3aa: CASSPIDTQYF
CDR3nt: TGTGCCAGCTCACCGATCGATACGCAGTATTTT
j_gene: TRBJ2-3
v_gene: TRBV18
abundance: NA
d_gene: NA

CDR3aa: CSVRSSGVGETQYF
CDR3nt: TGCAGCGTTCGAAGTTCGGGTGTAGGAGAGACCCAGTACTTC
j_gene: TRBJ2-5
v_gene: TRBV29-1
abundance: once
d_gene: NA

CDR3aa: CASSLRSPYNEQFF
CDR3nt: TGTGCCAGCAGCTTGCGGTCCCCATACAATGAGCAGTTCTTC
j_gene: TRBJ2-1
v_gene: TRBV5-6
abundance: few
d_gene: NA

CDR3aa: CSPPDEANVLTF
CDR3nt: TGCAGCCCCCCCGATGAGGCCAACGTCCTGACTTTC
j_gene: TRBJ2-6
v_gene: TRBV29-1
abundance: NA
d_gene: NA

CDR3aa: CASREGGADGYTF
CDR3nt: TGTGCCAGCAGGGAAGGGGGCGCGGATGGCTACACCTTC
j_gene: TRBJ1-2
v_gene: TRBV6-5
abundance: NA
d_gene: TRBD1

CDR3aa: CSASGGLAGKLNEQFF
CDR3nt: TGCAGTGCTAGTGGTGGACTAGCGGGGAAACTCAATGAGCAGTTCTTC
j_gene: TRBJ2-1
v_gene: TRBV20-1
abundance: NA
d_gene: TRBD2

CDR3aa: CSASQGERRDTQYF
CDR3nt: TGCAGTGCTAGCCAGGGGGAGAGAAGAGATACGCAGTATTTT
j_gene: TRBJ2-3
v_gene: TRBV20-1
abundance: NA
d_gene: TRBD1

CDR3aa: CASSSSATIPYNEQFF
CDR3nt: TGTGCCAGCAGCTCTTCAGCTACGATCCCCTACAATGAGCAGTTCTTC
j_gene: TRBJ2-1
v_gene: TRBV7-6
abundance: once
d_gene: NA

CDR3aa: CASSDRGPDVAFF
CDR3nt: TGTGCCAGCAGTGACAGGGGGCCAGATGTAGCTTTCTTT
j_gene: TRBJ1-1
v_gene: TRBV6-6
abundance: few
d_gene: TRBD1

CDR3aa: CASSSVKGLLSTDTQYF
CDR3nt: TGTGCCAGCAGCTCGGTAAAGGGCCTTCTGAGCACAGATACACAGTATTTT
j_gene: TRBJ2-3
v_gene: TRBV7-2
abundance: NA
d_gene: NA

CDR3aa: CASSPMSAAYNEQFF
CDR3nt: TGTGCCAGCTCACCAATGTCGGCGGCATACAATGAGCAGTTCTTC
j_gene: TRBJ2-1
v_gene: TRBV18
abundance: once
d_gene: NA

CDR3aa: CASSLRDRLYEQYF
CDR3nt: TGTGCCAGCAGCTTAAGGGACAGGCTCTACGAGCAGTACTTC
j_gene: TRBJ2-7
v_gene: TRBV13
abundance: NA
d_gene: TRBD1

CDR3aa: CASSQATSGTGTDTQYF
CDR3nt: TGTGCCAGCAGCCAGGCGACTTCCGGCACTGGGACAGATACGCAGTATTTT
j_gene: TRBJ2-3
v_gene: TRBV3-1
abundance: once
d_gene: NA

CDR3aa: CASSSQEGLNGQYF
CDR3nt: TGTGCCAGCAGTTCCCAGGAGGGGCTAAATGGGCAGTACTTC
j_gene: TRBJ2-7
v_gene: TRBV12-3/TRBV12-4
abundance: NA
d_gene: NA

CDR3aa: CSARDWGGPTDTQYF
CDR3nt: TGCAGTGCTAGAGATTGGGGGGGGCCCACAGATACGCAGTATTTT
j_gene: TRBJ2-3
v_gene: TRBV20-1
abundance: once
d_gene: NA

CDR3aa: CASSLAPDRGTDTQYF
CDR3nt: TGTGCCAGCAGCTTAGCCCCGGACCGTGGCACAGATACGCAGTATTTT
j_gene: TRBJ2-3
v_gene: TRBV7-9
abundance: NA
d_gene: NA

CDR3aa: CASSPREEFFEQFF
CDR3nt: TGTGCCAGCAGCCCCCGGGAGGAGTTTTTTGAGCAGTTCTTC
j_gene: TRBJ2-1
v_gene: TRBV7-3
abundance: few
d_gene: TRBD2

CDR3aa: CSVKQDSTDTQYF
CDR3nt: TGCAGCGTAAAACAGGACAGCACAGATACGCAGTATTTT
j_gene: TRBJ2-3
v_gene: TRBV29-1
abundance: NA
d_gene: NA

CDR3aa: CASSPVQGYNEQFF
CDR3nt: TGTGCCAGCAGTCCGGTACAGGGATACAATGAGCAGTTCTTC
j_gene: TRBJ2-1
v_gene: TRBV27
abundance: NA
d_gene: NA

CDR3aa: CASSRVEGLGSGYTF
CDR3nt: TGCGCCAGCAGCCGAGTAGAGGGGCTTGGATCTGGCTACACCTTC
j_gene: TRBJ1-2
v_gene: TRBV4-1
abundance: NA
d_gene: NA

CDR3aa: CASRGTSGRWASSEQYF
CDR3nt: TGTGCCAGCAGGGGGACTAGCGGACGGTGGGCCTCCTCCGAGCAGTACTTC
j_gene: TRBJ2-7
v_gene: TRBV12-3/TRBV12-4
abundance: few
d_gene: TRBD2

CDR3aa: CAWSVSMTRPHEKLFF
CDR3nt: TGTGCCTGGAGTGTATCCATGACTCGCCCACATGAAAAACTGTTTTTT
j_gene: TRBJ1-4
v_gene: TRBV30
abundance: NA
d_gene: NA

CDR3aa: CASGLPISTDTQYF
CDR3nt: TGTGCTAGTGGTTTGCCGATCAGCACAGATACGCAGTATTTT
j_gene: TRBJ2-3
v_gene: TRBV12-5
abundance: NA
d_gene: NA

CDR3aa: CASSMLAGESYEQYF
CDR3nt: TGCGCCAGCAGCATGCTAGCGGGAGAGTCGTACGAGCAGTACTTC
j_gene: TRBJ2-7
v_gene: TRBV5-1
abundance: NA
d_gene: TRBD2

CDR3aa: CASSPRDSHGYTF
CDR3nt: TGCGCCAGCAGCCCTCGAGACAGCCATGGCTACACCTTC
j_gene: TRBJ1-2
v_gene: TRBV5-1
abundance: few
d_gene: NA

CDR3aa: CASSQAGLAQEQYF
CDR3nt: TGCGCCAGCAGCCAAGCTGGACTAGCCCAAGAGCAGTACTTC
j_gene: TRBJ2-7
v_gene: TRBV4-1
abundance: NA
d_gene: TRBD2

CDR3aa: CASSLVSAEQYF
CDR3nt: TGTGCCAGCAGCTTAGTAAGTGCCGAGCAGTACTTC
j_gene: TRBJ2-7
v_gene: TRBV7-2
abundance: NA
d_gene: NA

CDR3aa: CSARGLNEQYF
CDR3nt: TGCAGTGCTAGAGGGCTCAATGAGCAGTACTTC
j_gene: TRBJ2-5
v_gene: TRBV20-1
abundance: NA
d_gene: NA

CDR3aa: CASSLTVPSGGSPLHF
CDR3nt: TGCGCCAGCAGCTTGACGGTTCCATCGGGAGGTTCACCCCTCCACTTT
j_gene: TRBJ1-6
v_gene: TRBV5-1
abundance: NA
d_gene: NA

CDR3aa: CASSEWGTSGGAAQYF
CDR3nt: TGTGCCAGCAGCGAATGGGGGACTAGCGGGGGGGCCGCGCAGTATTTT
j_gene: TRBJ2-3
v_gene: TRBV3-1
abundance: NA
d_gene: TRBD2

CDR3aa: CASSLGHAASTDTQYF
CDR3nt: TGCGCCAGCAGCTTAGGACATGCTGCTAGCACAGATACGCAGTATTTT
j_gene: TRBJ2-3
v_gene: TRBV5-1
abundance: NA
d_gene: NA

CDR3aa: CASSQEGVGGIYNEQFF
CDR3nt: TGTGCCAGCAGCCAAGAAGGGGTAGGGGGGATATACAATGAGCAGTTCTTC
j_gene: TRBJ2-1
v_gene: TRBV4-2
abundance: NA
d_gene: NA

CDR3aa: CSARVAVPPYEQYF
CDR3nt: TGCAGTGCTAGAGTGGCGGTACCCCCCTACGAGCAGTACTTC
j_gene: TRBJ2-7
v_gene: TRBV20-1
abundance: NA
d_gene: NA

CDR3aa: CASRRQGANTEAFF
CDR3nt: TGTGCCAGCAGACGACAGGGGGCGAACACTGAAGCTTTCTTT
j_gene: TRBJ1-1
v_gene: TRBV6-6
abundance: NA
d_gene: TRBD1

CDR3aa: CSVAIGTGGENYGYTF
CDR3nt: TGCAGCGTCGCTATAGGGACAGGGGGTGAAAACTATGGCTACACCTTC
j_gene: TRBJ1-2
v_gene: TRBV29-1
abundance: few
d_gene: TRBD1

CDR3aa: CSVQGYTGELFF
CDR3nt: TGCAGCGTACAGGGCTACACCGGGGAGCTGTTTTTT
j_gene: TRBJ2-2
v_gene: TRBV29-1
abundance: NA
d_gene: NA

CDR3aa: CASSLATKGLAGYNEQFF
CDR3nt: TGTGCCAGCAGCTTAGCTACGAAAGGACTAGCGGGGTACAATGAGCAGTTCTTC
j_gene: TRBJ2-1
v_gene: TRBV7-9
abundance: NA
d_gene: TRBD2

CDR3aa: CASSDAGTEQYF
CDR3nt: TGTGCCAGCAGCGACGCAGGGACCGAGCAGTACTTC
j_gene: TRBJ2-7
v_gene: TRBV7-9
abundance: NA
d_gene: NA

CDR3aa: CATSRVSSGTYEQYF
CDR3nt: TGTGCCACCAGCAGAGTCTCAAGCGGTACCTACGAGCAGTACTTC
j_gene: TRBJ2-7
v_gene: TRBV15
abundance: few
d_gene: NA

CDR3aa: CSVVGGIYGYTF
CDR3nt: TGCAGCGTCGTGGGGGGAATCTATGGCTACACCTTC
j_gene: TRBJ1-2
v_gene: TRBV29-1
abundance: NA
d_gene: NA

CDR3aa: CASSLALGAAHKQYF
CDR3nt: TGTGCCAGCAGCTTAGCGCTAGGGGCCGCGCATAAGCAGTACTTC
j_gene: TRBJ2-5
v_gene: TRBV7-9
abundance: few
d_gene: NA

CDR3aa: CSARETGRSNQPQYF
CDR3nt: TGCAGTGCTAGAGAAACAGGGAGAAGCAATCAGCCCCAGTATTTT
j_gene: TRBJ2-3
v_gene: TRBV20-1
abundance: NA
d_gene: NA

CDR3aa: CSMPGQGVYEQFF
CDR3nt: TGCAGTATGCCGGGACAGGGAGTCTATGAGCAGTTCTTC
j_gene: TRBJ2-1
v_gene: TRBV20-1
abundance: NA
d_gene: TRBD1